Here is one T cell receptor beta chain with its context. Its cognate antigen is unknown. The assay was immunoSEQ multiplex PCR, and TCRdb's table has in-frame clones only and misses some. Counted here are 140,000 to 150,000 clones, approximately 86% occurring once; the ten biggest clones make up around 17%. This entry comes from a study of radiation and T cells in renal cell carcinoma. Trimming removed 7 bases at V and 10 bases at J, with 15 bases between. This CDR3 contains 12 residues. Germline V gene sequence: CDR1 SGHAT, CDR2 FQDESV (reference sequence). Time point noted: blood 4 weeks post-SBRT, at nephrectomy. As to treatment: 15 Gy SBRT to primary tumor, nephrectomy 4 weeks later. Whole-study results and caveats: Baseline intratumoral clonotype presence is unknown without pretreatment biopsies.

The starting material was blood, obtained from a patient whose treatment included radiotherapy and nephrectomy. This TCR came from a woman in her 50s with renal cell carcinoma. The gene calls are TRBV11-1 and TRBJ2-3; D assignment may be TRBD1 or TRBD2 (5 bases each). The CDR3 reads CASTHRDGAQYF. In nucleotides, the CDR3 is TGTGCCAGCACGCATAGGGACGGGGCGCAGTATTTT.